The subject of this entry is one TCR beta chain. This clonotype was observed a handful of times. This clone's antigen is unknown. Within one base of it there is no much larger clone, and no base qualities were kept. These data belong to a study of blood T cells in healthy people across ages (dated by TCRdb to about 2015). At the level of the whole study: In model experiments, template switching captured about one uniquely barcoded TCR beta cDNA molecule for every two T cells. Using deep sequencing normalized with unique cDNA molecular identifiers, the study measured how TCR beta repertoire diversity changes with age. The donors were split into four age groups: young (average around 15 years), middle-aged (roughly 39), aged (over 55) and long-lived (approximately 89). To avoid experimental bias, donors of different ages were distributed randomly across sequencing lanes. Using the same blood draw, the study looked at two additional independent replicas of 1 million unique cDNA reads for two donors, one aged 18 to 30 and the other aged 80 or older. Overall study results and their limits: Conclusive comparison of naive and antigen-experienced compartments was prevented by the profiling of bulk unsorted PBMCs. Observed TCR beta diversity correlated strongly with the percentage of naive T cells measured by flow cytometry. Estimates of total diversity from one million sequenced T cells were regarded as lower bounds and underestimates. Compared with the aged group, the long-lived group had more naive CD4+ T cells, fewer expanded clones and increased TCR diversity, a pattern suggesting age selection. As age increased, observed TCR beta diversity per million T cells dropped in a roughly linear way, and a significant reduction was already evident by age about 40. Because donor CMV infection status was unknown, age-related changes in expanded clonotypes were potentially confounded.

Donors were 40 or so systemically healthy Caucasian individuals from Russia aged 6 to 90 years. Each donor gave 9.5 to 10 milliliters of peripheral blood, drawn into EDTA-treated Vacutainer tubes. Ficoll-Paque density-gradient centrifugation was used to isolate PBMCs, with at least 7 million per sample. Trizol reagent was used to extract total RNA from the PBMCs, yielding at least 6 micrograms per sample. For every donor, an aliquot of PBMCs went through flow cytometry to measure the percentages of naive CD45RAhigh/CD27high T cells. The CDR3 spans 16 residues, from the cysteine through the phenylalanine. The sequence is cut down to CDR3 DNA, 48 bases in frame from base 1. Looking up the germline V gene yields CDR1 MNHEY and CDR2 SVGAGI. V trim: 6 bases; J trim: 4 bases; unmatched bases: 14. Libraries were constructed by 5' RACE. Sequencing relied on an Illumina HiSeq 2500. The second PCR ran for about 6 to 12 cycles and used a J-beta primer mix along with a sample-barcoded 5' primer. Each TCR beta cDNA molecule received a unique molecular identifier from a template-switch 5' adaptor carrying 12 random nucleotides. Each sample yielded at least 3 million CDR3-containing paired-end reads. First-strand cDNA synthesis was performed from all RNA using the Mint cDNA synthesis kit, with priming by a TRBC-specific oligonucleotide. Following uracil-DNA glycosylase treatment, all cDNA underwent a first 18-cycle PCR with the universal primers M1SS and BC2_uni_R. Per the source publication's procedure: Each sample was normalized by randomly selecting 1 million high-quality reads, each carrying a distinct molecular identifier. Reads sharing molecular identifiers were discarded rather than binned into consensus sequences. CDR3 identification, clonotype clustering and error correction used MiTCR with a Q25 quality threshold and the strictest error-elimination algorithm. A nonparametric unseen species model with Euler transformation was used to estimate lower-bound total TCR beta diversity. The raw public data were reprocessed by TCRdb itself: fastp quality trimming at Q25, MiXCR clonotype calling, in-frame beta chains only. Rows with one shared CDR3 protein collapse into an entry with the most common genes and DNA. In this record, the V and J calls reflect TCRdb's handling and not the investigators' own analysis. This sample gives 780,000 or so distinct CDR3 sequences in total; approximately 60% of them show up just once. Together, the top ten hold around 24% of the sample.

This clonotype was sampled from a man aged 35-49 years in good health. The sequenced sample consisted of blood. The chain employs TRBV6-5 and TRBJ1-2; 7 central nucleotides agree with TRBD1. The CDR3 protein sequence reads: CASRRHNQGQFYGYTF. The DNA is TGTGCCAGCAGGCGACACAACCAGGGACAGTTCTATGGCTACACCTTC.